The 13 T cell receptor beta chains below were found in one sample sequenced in a study of T cells after yellow fever vaccination. MiXCR, applied by TCRdb to the 5' RACE reads, yields one record per CDR3 protein. In the table there are under 600,000 distinct CDR3 sequences, around a fifth of which are singletons. The sample in question was PBMCs, obtained roughly 20 days after the first yellow fever vaccination. The receptors stem from a man younger than 35 who received the YFV17D yellow fever vaccine.

This clonotype has just a few counts. J is TRBJ1-4 and V is TRBV27; D is unresolved. With 0 bases removed from V and 5 bases from J, the gap between germline ends came to 10 bases. CDR3 size: 15 residues. Germline V CDR1 and CDR2: MNHEY, SMNVEV (reference sequence). CDR3 residues: CASSLSAGVNEKLFF. CDR3 coding DNA: TGTGCCAGCAGTTTATCGGCAGGAGTGAATGAAAAACTGTTTTTT.

The chain carries TRBV5-1 and TRBJ2-1; a weak D match, TRBD2 (6 bases). The V gene lost 7 bases and the J gene lost 2 bases, with 22 bases spanning the gap. CDR1 SGHRS and CDR2 YFSETQ come from the germline V gene. The CDR3 is 17 amino acids. The DNA of the CDR3 is TGCGCCAGCGGCCCGGAGCCCGTCGGGGGACCCTACAATGAGCAGTTCTTC. This translates into CASGPEPVGGPYNEQFF. Full variable domain (remainder filled in from reference TRBV5-1 and TRBJ2-1): KAGVTQTPRYLIKTRGQQVTLSCSPISGHRSVSWYQQTPGQGLQFLFEYFSETQRNKGNFPGRFSGRQFSNSRSEMNVSTLELGDSALYLCASGPEPVGGPYNEQFFGPGTRLTVL.

This clonotype turned up a few times. The chain is built from TRBV7-2 and TRBJ1-4; D unresolved. CDR1 is SGHTA, CDR2 FQGNSA, per germline. The V end was cut by 3 bases, the J end by 6 bases, with 8 bases between. This CDR3 comprises 13 residues. CDR3: CASSFNRYEKLFF. DNA for the CDR3: TGTGCCAGCAGCTTTAACCGTTATGAAAAACTGTTTTTT.

The V gene is TRBV7-9, the J gene TRBJ2-5; 9 bases agree with TRBD2. V was pared by 1 base and J by 2 bases, with 5 bases of the junction left unmatched. Germline CDR1 reads SEHNR; CDR2 reads FQNEAQ (reference sequence). This CDR3 has 16 residues. DNA of the CDR3: TGTGCCAGCAGCTTAGGGGCTAGCGGGAATCAAGAGACCCAGTACTTC. It yields the protein CASSLGASGNQETQYF.

The chain employs TRBV6-2 or TRBV6-3 and TRBJ1-5; 8 positions match TRBD1. The ends lost 6 bases at V and 2 bases at J; junction bases unmatched: 9. Looked up from germline, CDR1 is MNHEY and CDR2 is SVGEGT. CDR3 size: 16 residues. The CDR3 region is CASRPGTGMGNQPQHF. DNA for the CDR3: TGTGCCAGCAGACCAGGGACAGGAATGGGCAATCAGCCCCAGCATTTT.

This clonotype showed up just a few times. The V and J genes are TRBV3-1 and TRBJ1-2, with unresolved D. The germline gives CDR1 LGHDT, CDR2 YNNKEL (reference sequence). The CDR3 spans 15 residues. V shed 4 bases and J shed 5 bases, with 17 bases lying between them. The CDR3 loop reads CASSPRAQGAYGYTF. The CDR3, as DNA: TGTGCCAGCAGCCCCCGGGCTCAAGGAGCGTATGGCTACACCTTC.

A few counts support this clonotype. Here the CDR3 DNA reads TGTGCCAGCAGCCTTTACTTCACCGGGGAGCTGTTTTTT. Translation gives CASSLYFTGELFF. This chain connects TRBV14 to TRBJ2-2, with D uncertain. The length of the CDR3 is 13 residues. Germline V CDR1 and CDR2: SGHDN, FVKESK. Trimming removed 4 bases from V and 4 bases from J, with 7 bases in between.

This chain uses TRBV10-3 with TRBJ2-2; D call uncertain. CDR1 and CDR2 (germline): ENHRY, SYGVKD. This CDR3 is built from 12 residues. V lost 8 bases and J 0 bases, leaving 4 bases between the germline ends. The CDR3 sequence is CAIGSNTGELFF. The CDR3 bases are TGTGCCATCGGGTCGAACACCGGGGAGCTGTTTTTT.

This clonotype has just a few counts. The J gene is TRBJ2-1, the V gene TRBV7-3; a weak D match, TRBD1 (5 bases). Germline values: CDR1 SGHTA, CDR2 FQGTGA. The CDR3 consists of 16 residues. V was clipped by 1 base and J by 8 bases, with 18 bases between them. The CDR3, as DNA: TGTGCCAGCAGCTTAAGGGCAGGGTCGGGTTCGTATGAGCAGTTCTTC. Protein sequence: CASSLRAGSGSYEQFF.

This clonotype showed up just a few times. The rearrangement uses TRBV10-3 and TRBJ2-3; D possibly matches TRBD1 or TRBD2 (5 bases each). This CDR3 is 12 amino acids long. Trimming took 4 bases from V and 6 from J, leaving 8 bases between them. The germline gives CDR1 ENHRY, CDR2 SYGVKD. The CDR3 DNA reads TGTGCCATCAGTGGCAGGGACGATACGCAGTATTTT. Amino acids: CAISGRDDTQYF.

V gene TRBV28 combines with J gene TRBJ1-4, with TRBD1 as a possible D gene (6 bases). V lost 6 bases, J lost 13 bases, and 18 bases lay in between. Looked up from germline, CDR1 is MDHEN and CDR2 is SYDVKM. There are 13 residues in the CDR3. CDR3: CASSEQGGFGLFF. The CDR3 DNA follows: TGTGCCAGCAGCGAACAGGGCGGGTTTGGACTGTTTTTT. The variable domain in full, with the rest retrieved from reference TRBV28 and TRBJ1-4, is DVKVTQSSRYLVKRTGEKVFLECVQDMDHENMFWYRQDPGLGLRLIYFSYDVKMKEKGDIPEGYSVSREKKERFSLILESASTNQTSMYLCASSEQGGFGLFFGSGTQLSVL.

This clonotype was observed at least ten times. J is TRBJ2-1 and V is TRBV12-3 or TRBV12-4; D remains unclear. The V gene lost 6 bases and the J gene lost 7 bases, with 7 bases spanning the gap. This CDR3 has 11 amino acids. The CDR3, as DNA: TGTGCCAGCAGAGAGCGAAATGAGCAGTTCTTC. Protein product: CASRERNEQFF.

The V and J genes are TRBV4-2 and TRBJ2-1; 7 bases match TRBD2. The CDR3 runs 18 residues. Trimming removed 0 bases from V and 0 bases from J; junction bases left unmatched: 8. CDR1 LGHNA and CDR2 YNFKEQ come from the germline V gene. CDR3 DNA: TGTGCCAGCAGCCAAGATTCCCGGGGGGTAAGCTCCTACAATGAGCAGTTCTTC. Translation: CASSQDSRGVSSYNEQFF.